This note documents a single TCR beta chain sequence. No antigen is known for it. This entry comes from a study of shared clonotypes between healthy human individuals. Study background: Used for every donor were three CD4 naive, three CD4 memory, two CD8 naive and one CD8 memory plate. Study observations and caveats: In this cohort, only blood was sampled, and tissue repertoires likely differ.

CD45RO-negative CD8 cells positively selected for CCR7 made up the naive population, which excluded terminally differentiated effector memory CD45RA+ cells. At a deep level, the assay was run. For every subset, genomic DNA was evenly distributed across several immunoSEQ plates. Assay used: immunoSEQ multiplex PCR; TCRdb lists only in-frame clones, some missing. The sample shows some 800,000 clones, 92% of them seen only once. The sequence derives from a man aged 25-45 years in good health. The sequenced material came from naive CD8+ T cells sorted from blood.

CDR3 DNA: TGTGCCAGCAGCTCAGGGACTAGCGGGTTCTCCTACGAGCAGTACTTC. Protein product: CASSSGTSGFSYEQYF. The genes are TRBV7-9 and TRBJ2-7, with TRBD2 identical over 12 bases. V shed 4 bases and J 0 bases; nucleotides not matched to a gene: 4. The CDR3 sequence is 16 residues long. CDR1 SEHNR and CDR2 FQNEAQ come from the germline V gene (reference sequence).